The clone carrying this TCR beta chain has a count of ten or more. Its specificity is unknown. The data were obtained in a study of CD8 T cells in ankylosing spondylitis. Points from the study as a whole: Ankylosing spondylitis blood seemed to carry a telltale TCR beta motif made of fewer than 10 highly homologous variants.

Germline-derived CDR1 and CDR2 are SGDLS and YYNGEE. With V trimmed by 3 bases and J by 4 bases, 10 bases remained unmatched. The CDR3 sequence is 16 residues long. Quantitative 5'-RACE with molecular barcodes was used to make the TCR beta libraries. TCRdb independently ran MiXCR on the 5' RACE reads; one entry per CDR3 protein. Counted here are 6,500 or so distinct CDR3 sequences, about 3% occurring once; the ten biggest clones make up more than 30%. The chain is built from TRBV9 and TRBJ1-1, with TRBD1 identical over 9 bases. The sequenced sample consisted of blood, either unsorted or a sorted T cell fraction (not recorded which). This sequence originates from a female donor with ankylosing spondylitis or in good health (not recorded which). CDR3 coding DNA: TGTGCCAGCAGCGAAGGACAGGGGCCTCGTGGCACTGAAGCTTTCTTT. Its translation is CASSEGQGPRGTEAFF.